The 2 T cell receptor beta chains below all came from one sample that was sequenced in a study of control samples from healthy donors and cancer patients. Profiling relied on immunoSEQ multiplex PCR, and the TCRdb table lists in-frame clones only, not all of them. Among about 130,000 clones listed, 85% to 95% were seen once. Input material: PBMCs. All receptors derive from a man at least 80 years old with head and neck cancer.

The V gene is TRBV20-1, the J gene TRBJ2-5; D unresolved. V was shortened by 3 bases and J by 3 bases, with 5 bases between the two germline ends. CDR1 is DFQATT, CDR2 SNEGSKA, per germline (reference sequence). CDR3 size: 11 residues. The CDR3 is CSASAEETQYF. CDR3 nucleotides: TGCAGTGCTAGCGCCGAAGAGACCCAGTACTTC.

CDR3 DNA sequence: TGTGCCAGCAGTTACCGGGACTACACAGATACGCAGTATTTT. As protein: CASSYRDYTDTQYF. The chain combines TRBV6-5 with TRBJ2-3, with 7 bases that match TRBD2. Germline V gives CDR1 MNHEY, CDR2 SVGAGI. The CDR3 is 14 amino acids. Germline trimming cut 2 bases from V and 2 bases from J; bases unmatched to any gene: 1.